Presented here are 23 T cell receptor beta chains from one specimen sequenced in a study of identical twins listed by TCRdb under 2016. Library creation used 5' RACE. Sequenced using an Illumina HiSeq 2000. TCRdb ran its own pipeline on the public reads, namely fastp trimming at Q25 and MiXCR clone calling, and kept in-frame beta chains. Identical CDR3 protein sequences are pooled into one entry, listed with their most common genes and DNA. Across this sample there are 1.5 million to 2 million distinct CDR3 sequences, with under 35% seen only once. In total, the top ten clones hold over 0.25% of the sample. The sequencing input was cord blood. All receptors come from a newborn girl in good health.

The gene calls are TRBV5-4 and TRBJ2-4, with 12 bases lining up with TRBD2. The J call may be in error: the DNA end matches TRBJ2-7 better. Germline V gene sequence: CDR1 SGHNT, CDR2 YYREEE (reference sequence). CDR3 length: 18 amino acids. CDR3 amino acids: CASSSSSLLLAGGYEQYF. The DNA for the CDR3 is TGTGCCAGCAGCTCGTCAAGTCTTCTACTAGCGGGAGGATACGAGCAGTACTTC.

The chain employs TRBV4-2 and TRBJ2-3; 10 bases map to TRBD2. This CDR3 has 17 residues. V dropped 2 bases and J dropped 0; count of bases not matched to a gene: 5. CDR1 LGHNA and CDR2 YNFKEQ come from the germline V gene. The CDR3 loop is CASSQSGRASSTDTQYF. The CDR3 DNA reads TGTGCCAGCAGCCAAAGCGGGAGGGCCTCTAGCACAGATACGCAGTATTTT.

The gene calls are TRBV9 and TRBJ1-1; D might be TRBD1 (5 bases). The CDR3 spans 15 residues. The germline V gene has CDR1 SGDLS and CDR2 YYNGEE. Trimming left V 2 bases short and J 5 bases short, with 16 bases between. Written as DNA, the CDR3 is TGTGCCAGCAGCGTTCGTAGGGGCGGGGATACTGAAGCTTTCTTT. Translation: CASSVRRGGDTEAFF.

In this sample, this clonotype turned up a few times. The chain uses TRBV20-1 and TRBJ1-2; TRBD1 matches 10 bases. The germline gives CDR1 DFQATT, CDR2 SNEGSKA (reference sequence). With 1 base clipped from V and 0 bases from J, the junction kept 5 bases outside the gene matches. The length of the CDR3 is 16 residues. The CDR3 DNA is TGCAGTGCTAGAGTGGGGGACAGGGGACCTAACTATGGCTACACCTTC. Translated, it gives CSARVGDRGPNYGYTF.

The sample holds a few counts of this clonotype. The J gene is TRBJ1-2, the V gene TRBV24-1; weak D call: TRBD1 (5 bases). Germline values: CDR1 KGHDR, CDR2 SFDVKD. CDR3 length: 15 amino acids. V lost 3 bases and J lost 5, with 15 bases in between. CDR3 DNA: TGTGCCACCAGTGATACCGGGACCGGTAGTTATGGCTACACCTTC. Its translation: CATSDTGTGSYGYTF.

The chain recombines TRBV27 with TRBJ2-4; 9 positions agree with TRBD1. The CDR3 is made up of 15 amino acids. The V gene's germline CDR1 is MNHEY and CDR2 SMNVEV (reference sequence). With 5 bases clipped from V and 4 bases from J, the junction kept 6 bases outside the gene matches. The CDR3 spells CASSLLGTGKNIQYF. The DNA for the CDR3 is TGTGCCAGCAGTCTGCTCGGGACAGGGAAAAACATTCAGTACTTC.

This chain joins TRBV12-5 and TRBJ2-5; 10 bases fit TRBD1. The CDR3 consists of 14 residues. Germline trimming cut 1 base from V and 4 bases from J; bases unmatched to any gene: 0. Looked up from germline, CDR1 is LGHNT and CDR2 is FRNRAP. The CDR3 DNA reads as TGTGCTAGTGGTTTGGGGACAGGGGGAGAGACCCAGTACTTC. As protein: CASGLGTGGETQYF.

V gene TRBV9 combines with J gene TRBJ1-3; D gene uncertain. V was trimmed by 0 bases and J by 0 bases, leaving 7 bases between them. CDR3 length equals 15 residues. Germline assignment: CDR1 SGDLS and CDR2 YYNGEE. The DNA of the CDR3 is TGTGCCAGCAGCGTAGGAACGGGCTCTGGAAACACCATATATTTT. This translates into CASSVGTGSGNTIYF.

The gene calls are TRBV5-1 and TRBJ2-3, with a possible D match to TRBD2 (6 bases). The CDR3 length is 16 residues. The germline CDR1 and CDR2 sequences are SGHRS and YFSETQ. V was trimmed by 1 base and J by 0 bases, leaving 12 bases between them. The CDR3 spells CASSLQGGSSTDTQYF. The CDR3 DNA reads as TGCGCCAGCAGCTTGCAGGGAGGTTCTAGCACAGATACGCAGTATTTT.

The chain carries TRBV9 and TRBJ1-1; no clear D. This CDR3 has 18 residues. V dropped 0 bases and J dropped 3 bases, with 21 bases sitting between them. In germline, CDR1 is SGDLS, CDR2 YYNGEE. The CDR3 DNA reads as TGTGCCAGCAGCGTAGTCCCTATTAGTGGGAGCGAGGACACTGAAGCTTTCTTT. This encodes CASSVVPISGSEDTEAFF.

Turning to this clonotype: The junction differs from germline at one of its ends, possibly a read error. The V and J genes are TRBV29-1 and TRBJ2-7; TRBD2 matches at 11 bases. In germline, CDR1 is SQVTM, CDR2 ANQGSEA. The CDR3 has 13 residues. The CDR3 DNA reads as TGCAGCGTTATAGCGGGAGGGCCCTATGAGCAGTACTTC. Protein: CSVIAGGPYEQYF.

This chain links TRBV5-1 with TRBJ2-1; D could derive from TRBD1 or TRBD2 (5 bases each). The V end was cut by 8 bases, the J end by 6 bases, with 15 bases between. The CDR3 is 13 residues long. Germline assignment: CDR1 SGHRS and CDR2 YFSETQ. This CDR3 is CASGQGPINEQFF. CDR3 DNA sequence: TGCGCCAGTGGCCAGGGACCCATCAATGAGCAGTTCTTC.

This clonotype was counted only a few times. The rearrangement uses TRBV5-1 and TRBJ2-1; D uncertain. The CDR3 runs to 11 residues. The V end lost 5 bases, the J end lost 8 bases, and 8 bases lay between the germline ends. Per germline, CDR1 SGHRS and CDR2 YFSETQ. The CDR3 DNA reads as TGCGCCAGCAGAGGTTGGGATGAGCAGTTCTTC. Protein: CASRGWDEQFF.

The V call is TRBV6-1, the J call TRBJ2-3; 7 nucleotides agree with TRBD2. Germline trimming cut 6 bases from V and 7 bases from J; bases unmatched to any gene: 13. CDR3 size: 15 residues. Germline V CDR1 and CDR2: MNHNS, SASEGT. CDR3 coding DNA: TGTGCCAGCAGCCTCACGGGGGGACGCCGTAATACGCAGTATTTT. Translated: CASSLTGGRRNTQYF.

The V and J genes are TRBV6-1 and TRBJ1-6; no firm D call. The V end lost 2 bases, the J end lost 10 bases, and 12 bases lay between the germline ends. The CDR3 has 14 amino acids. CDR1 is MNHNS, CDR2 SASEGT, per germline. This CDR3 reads CASSETQSFSPLHF. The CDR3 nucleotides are TGTGCCAGCAGTGAAACCCAGTCCTTCTCACCCCTCCACTTT.

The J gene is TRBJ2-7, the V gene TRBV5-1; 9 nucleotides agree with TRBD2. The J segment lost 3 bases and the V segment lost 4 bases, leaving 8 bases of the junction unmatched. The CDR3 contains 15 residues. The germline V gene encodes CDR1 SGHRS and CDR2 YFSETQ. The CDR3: CASSVGTSRYYEQYF. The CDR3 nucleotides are TGCGCCAGCAGCGTCGGGACTAGCAGATACTACGAGCAGTACTTC.

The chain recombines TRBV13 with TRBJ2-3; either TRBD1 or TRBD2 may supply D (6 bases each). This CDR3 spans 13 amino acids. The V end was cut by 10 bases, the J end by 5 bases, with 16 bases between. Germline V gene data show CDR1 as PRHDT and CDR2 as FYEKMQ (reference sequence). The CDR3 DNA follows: TGTGCCACCTGTCCTAGGGGGGAAGATACGCAGTATTTT. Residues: CATCPRGEDTQYF.

The CDR3 is CAWRGREEGYTF. CDR3 nucleotides: TGTGCCTGGAGGGGGAGGGAGGAGGGCTACACCTTC. The genes are TRBV30 and TRBJ1-2; no clear D. The CDR3 contains 12 residues. The V end was cut by 3 bases, the J end by 8 bases, with 13 bases between. CDR1 GTSNPN and CDR2 SVGIG come from the germline V gene (reference sequence).

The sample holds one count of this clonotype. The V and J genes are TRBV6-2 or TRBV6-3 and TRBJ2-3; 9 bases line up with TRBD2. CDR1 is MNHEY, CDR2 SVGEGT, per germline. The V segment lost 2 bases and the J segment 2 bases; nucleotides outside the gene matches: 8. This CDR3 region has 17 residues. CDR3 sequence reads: CASSYDPLAGITDTQYF. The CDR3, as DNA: TGTGCCAGCAGTTACGACCCGCTAGCGGGGATCACAGATACGCAGTATTTT.

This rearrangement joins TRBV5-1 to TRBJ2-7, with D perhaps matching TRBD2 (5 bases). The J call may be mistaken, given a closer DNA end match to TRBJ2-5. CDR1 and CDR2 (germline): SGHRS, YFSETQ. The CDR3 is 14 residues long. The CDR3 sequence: CASLPAINGKTQYF. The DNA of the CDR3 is TGCGCCAGTCTTCCGGCGATAAACGGGAAGACCCAGTACTTC.

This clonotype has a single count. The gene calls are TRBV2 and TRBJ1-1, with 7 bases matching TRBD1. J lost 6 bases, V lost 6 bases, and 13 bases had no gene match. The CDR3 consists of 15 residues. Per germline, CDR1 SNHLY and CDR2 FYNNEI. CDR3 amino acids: CASSPYDRASAEAFF. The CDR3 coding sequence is TGTGCCAGCAGCCCCTACGACAGGGCGAGCGCTGAAGCTTTCTTT.

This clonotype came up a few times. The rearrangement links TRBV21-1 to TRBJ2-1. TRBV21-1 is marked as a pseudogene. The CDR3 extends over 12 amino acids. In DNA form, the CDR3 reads TGTGCCAGCAGCAAAGGCCATCATGAGCAGTTCTTC. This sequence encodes CASSKGHHEQFF.

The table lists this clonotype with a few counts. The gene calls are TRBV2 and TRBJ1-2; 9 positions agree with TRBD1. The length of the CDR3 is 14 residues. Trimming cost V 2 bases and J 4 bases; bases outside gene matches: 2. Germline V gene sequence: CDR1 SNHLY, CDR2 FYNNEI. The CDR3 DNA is TGTGCCAGCAGTGAAAGGGACAGGGTCTATGGCTACACCTTC. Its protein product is CASSERDRVYGYTF.